The rows below give T cell receptor beta chains drawn from one sample of a study of shared T cell receptors in the human thymus. Generated by immunoSEQ multiplex PCR, the TCRdb table keeps only in-frame clones and is missing some. The sample includes more than 550,000 clones, approximately 87% of them seen just once. The same specimen was also included in a second study, on human thymus T cells.

Sequencing was carried out using thymocytes. The source is a boy younger than two with a congenital heart defect. CDR3s include the opening cysteine and the closing phenylalanine or tryptophan. A D gene is named only where the DNA matches it firmly. Rows give clone size only sometimes, using once, few, many, or a class for an expanded clone.

J gene: TRBJ2-7; V gene: TRBV7-8; clone size: .; D gene: TRBD1; CDR3 protein: CASSSDRPMGEQYF; CDR3 DNA: TGTGCCAGCAGCTCGGACAGGCCCATGGGCGAGCAGTACTTC
J gene: TRBJ2-7; V gene: TRBV4-3; clone size: .; D gene: .; CDR3 protein: CASSPRKRHSTYEQYF; CDR3 DNA: TGCGCCAGCAGCCCCAGAAAAAGACATTCTACCTACGAGCAGTACTTC
J gene: TRBJ1-5; V gene: TRBV28; clone size: .; D gene: .; CDR3 protein: CASSHFREGGNQPQHF; CDR3 DNA: TGTGCCAGCAGTCACTTTAGGGAAGGGGGCAATCAGCCCCAGCATTTT
J gene: TRBJ1-1; V gene: TRBV18; clone size: .; D gene: .; CDR3 protein: CASSPPMNTEAFF; CDR3 DNA: TGTGCCAGCTCACCCCCTATGAACACTGAAGCTTTCTTT
J gene: TRBJ2-7; V gene: TRBV14; clone size: .; D gene: .; CDR3 protein: CASSQGQGIDSYEQYF; CDR3 DNA: TGTGCCAGCAGCCAAGGTCAGGGGATAGATTCCTACGAGCAGTACTTC
J gene: TRBJ2-1; V gene: TRBV5-1; clone size: .; D gene: TRBD1; CDR3 protein: CASSSRQGTFYNEQFF; CDR3 DNA: TGCGCCAGCAGTTCTAGACAGGGGACATTCTACAATGAGCAGTTCTTC
J gene: TRBJ2-1; V gene: TRBV28; clone size: .; D gene: TRBD1; CDR3 protein: CASSPDRGSLHEQFF; CDR3 DNA: TGTGCCAGCAGTCCCGACAGGGGCTCCCTCCATGAGCAGTTCTTC
J gene: TRBJ1-2; V gene: TRBV11-2; clone size: .; D gene: .; CDR3 protein: CASSLGPGYYGYTF; CDR3 DNA: TGTGCCAGCAGCTTAGGTCCGGGGTACTATGGCTACACCTTC
J gene: TRBJ2-7; V gene: TRBV4-3; clone size: .; D gene: TRBD2; CDR3 protein: CASSQLAGGPGEQYF; CDR3 DNA: TGCGCCAGCAGCCAACTAGCGGGGGGGCCTGGCGAGCAGTACTTC
J gene: TRBJ2-1; V gene: TRBV5-1; clone size: .; D gene: TRBD2; CDR3 protein: CASSPEGLAGAPHNEQFF; CDR3 DNA: TGCGCCAGCAGCCCAGAGGGGCTAGCGGGGGCCCCCCACAATGAGCAGTTCTTC
J gene: TRBJ2-7; V gene: TRBV5-1; clone size: .; D gene: .; CDR3 protein: CASSLLDGDTYEQYF; CDR3 DNA: TGCGCCAGCAGCTTGTTGGACGGGGACACCTACGAGCAGTACTTC
J gene: TRBJ2-1; V gene: TRBV10-1; clone size: .; D gene: .; CDR3 protein: CASSESRSRPTNEQFF; CDR3 DNA: TGCGCCAGCAGTGAGTCAAGGTCTAGGCCAACCAATGAGCAGTTCTTC
J gene: TRBJ2-1; V gene: TRBV25-1; clone size: .; D gene: .; CDR3 protein: CASSEYGTAYNEQFF; CDR3 DNA: TGTGCCAGCAGTGAATATGGAACAGCCTACAATGAGCAGTTCTTC
J gene: TRBJ1-5; V gene: TRBV4-3; clone size: .; D gene: TRBD1; CDR3 protein: CASSRDRDFSNQPQHF; CDR3 DNA: TGCGCCAGCAGCAGGGACAGGGACTTTAGCAATCAGCCCCAGCATTTT
J gene: TRBJ2-1; V gene: TRBV11-2; clone size: .; D gene: TRBD2; CDR3 protein: CASSFWLAGPNNEQFF; CDR3 DNA: TGTGCCAGCAGCTTTTGGCTAGCGGGGCCGAACAATGAGCAGTTCTTC
J gene: TRBJ2-5; V gene: TRBV5-1; clone size: once; D gene: .; CDR3 protein: CATKAGRWETQYF; CDR3 DNA: TGCGCCACCAAGGCGGGGCGGTGGGAGACCCAGTACTTC
J gene: TRBJ1-1; V gene: TRBV11-2; clone size: .; D gene: TRBD1; CDR3 protein: CASSPEEDRGPEAFF; CDR3 DNA: TGTGCCAGCAGCCCGGAAGAGGACAGGGGCCCTGAAGCTTTCTTT
J gene: TRBJ1-5; V gene: TRBV19; clone size: once; D gene: TRBD1; CDR3 protein: CASSIEGDRGNQPQHF; CDR3 DNA: TGTGCCAGTAGTATAGAGGGGGACAGGGGTAATCAGCCCCAGCATTTT
J gene: TRBJ2-7; V gene: TRBV7-7; clone size: .; D gene: .; CDR3 protein: CASSPRGGLSYEQYF; CDR3 DNA: TGTGCTAGCAGCCCAAGGGGGGGCCTCTCCTACGAGCAGTACTTC
J gene: TRBJ2-7; V gene: TRBV30; clone size: .; D gene: .; CDR3 protein: CAWSVKFWATYEQYF; CDR3 DNA: TGTGCCTGGAGTGTAAAGTTTTGGGCCACCTACGAGCAGTACTTC
J gene: TRBJ2-7; V gene: TRBV28; clone size: few; D gene: .; CDR3 protein: CASIGGAYEQYF; CDR3 DNA: TGTGCCAGCATCGGGGGAGCCTACGAGCAGTACTTC
J gene: TRBJ2-7; V gene: TRBV19; clone size: .; D gene: TRBD2; CDR3 protein: CAKAGGSSYEQYF; CDR3 DNA: TGTGCCAAAGCGGGAGGTTCCTCCTACGAGCAGTACTTC
J gene: TRBJ2-1; V gene: TRBV5-1; clone size: .; D gene: .; CDR3 protein: CASRTGEASYNEQFF; CDR3 DNA: TGCGCCAGCAGGACGGGAGAAGCATCCTACAATGAGCAGTTCTTC
J gene: TRBJ2-7; V gene: TRBV2; clone size: .; D gene: TRBD2; CDR3 protein: CASSELAGGRITYEQYF; CDR3 DNA: TGTGCCAGCAGTGAACTGGCGGGAGGGCGGATAACCTACGAGCAGTACTTC
J gene: TRBJ2-4; V gene: TRBV11-2; clone size: .; D gene: .; CDR3 protein: CASSFRTVLAKNIQYF; CDR3 DNA: TGTGCCAGCAGCTTTAGGACAGTCTTAGCCAAAAACATTCAGTACTTC
J gene: TRBJ2-7; V gene: TRBV14; clone size: .; D gene: .; CDR3 protein: CASSQPQANDYEQYF; CDR3 DNA: TGTGCCAGCAGCCAACCCCAGGCTAATGACTACGAGCAGTACTTC
J gene: TRBJ2-2; V gene: TRBV5-1; clone size: .; D gene: TRBD2; CDR3 protein: CASSHLAGFTGELFF; CDR3 DNA: TGCGCCAGCAGCCACTTAGCGGGGTTCACCGGGGAGCTGTTTTTT
J gene: TRBJ2-3; V gene: TRBV5-4; clone size: .; D gene: .; CDR3 protein: CASSLRQEVADTQYF; CDR3 DNA: TGTGCCAGCAGCTTGCGGCAGGAAGTCGCAGATACGCAGTATTTT
J gene: TRBJ2-7; V gene: TRBV5-8; clone size: once; D gene: .; CDR3 protein: CASESESYEQYF; CDR3 DNA: TGTGCCAGTGAGAGCGAGTCCTACGAGCAGTACTTC
J gene: TRBJ2-3; V gene: TRBV4-3; clone size: few; D gene: TRBD2; CDR3 protein: CASSTPGLAGAPGTDTQYF; CDR3 DNA: TGCGCCAGCAGCACCCCGGGACTAGCGGGAGCCCCAGGCACAGATACGCAGTATTTT
J gene: TRBJ1-2; V gene: TRBV29-1; clone size: .; D gene: .; CDR3 protein: CSGTGGYGYTF; CDR3 DNA: TGCAGCGGTACGGGAGGCTATGGCTACACCTTC
J gene: TRBJ1-4; V gene: TRBV29-1; clone size: .; D gene: .; CDR3 protein: CSVYSKARTGTATNEKLFF; CDR3 DNA: TGCAGCGTATACTCGAAGGCCCGAACGGGGACTGCAACTAATGAAAAACTGTTTTTT
J gene: TRBJ1-4; V gene: TRBV21-1; clone size: .; D gene: .; CDR3 protein: CASSPRGTPATNEKLFF; CDR3 DNA: TGTGCCAGCAGCCCCCGCGGTACACCCGCAACTAATGAAAAACTGTTTTTT
J gene: TRBJ2-3; V gene: TRBV28; clone size: once; D gene: TRBD2; CDR3 protein: CASSLYLAGLGVDTQYF; CDR3 DNA: TGTGCCAGCAGTTTATATCTAGCGGGCTTGGGAGTAGATACGCAGTATTTT
J gene: TRBJ1-2; V gene: TRBV9; clone size: .; D gene: .; CDR3 protein: CASSVGIQGGPFYGYTF; CDR3 DNA: TGTGCCAGCAGCGTAGGGATCCAAGGGGGACCCTTCTATGGCTACACCTTC
J gene: TRBJ2-7; V gene: TRBV19; clone size: .; D gene: TRBD2; CDR3 protein: CASSGGGTASYEQYF; CDR3 DNA: TGTGCCAGTAGTGGGGGGGGAACGGCCTCCTACGAGCAGTACTTC
J gene: TRBJ2-7; V gene: TRBV5-1; clone size: .; D gene: TRBD2; CDR3 protein: CASSLVSQRDYYTYEQYF; CDR3 DNA: TGCGCCAGCAGCTTGGTTTCCCAGCGGGACTATTATACCTACGAGCAGTACTTC
J gene: TRBJ2-3; V gene: TRBV4-3; clone size: .; D gene: .; CDR3 protein: CASSQDHRGGGDTQYF; CDR3 DNA: TGCGCCAGCAGCCAAGATCACAGGGGGGGTGGTGATACGCAGTATTTT
J gene: TRBJ1-3; V gene: TRBV6-1; clone size: .; D gene: .; CDR3 protein: CASSEEVAGWENTIYF; CDR3 DNA: TGTGCCAGCAGTGAAGAGGTGGCGGGGTGGGAAAACACCATATATTTT
J gene: TRBJ2-7; V gene: TRBV19; clone size: .; D gene: .; CDR3 protein: CASSIAAGTYEQYF; CDR3 DNA: TGTGCCAGTAGTATAGCGGCAGGGACCTACGAGCAGTACTTC
J gene: TRBJ2-5; V gene: TRBV4-1; clone size: .; D gene: TRBD1; CDR3 protein: CASSQAPPGTGKETQYF; CDR3 DNA: TGCGCCAGCAGCCAAGCACCACCCGGGACAGGGAAAGAGACCCAGTACTTC
J gene: TRBJ2-2; V gene: TRBV4-3; clone size: .; D gene: TRBD2; CDR3 protein: CASSQDTSGGTGELFF; CDR3 DNA: TGCGCCAGCAGCCAAGATACTAGCGGGGGCACCGGGGAGCTGTTTTTT
J gene: TRBJ2-3; V gene: TRBV5-1; clone size: once; D gene: .; CDR3 protein: CASSLEQDYPSSTDTQYF; CDR3 DNA: TGCGCCAGCAGCTTGGAACAGGACTACCCCTCTAGCACAGATACGCAGTATTTT
J gene: TRBJ2-1; V gene: TRBV4-3; clone size: .; D gene: .; CDR3 protein: CASSQDRGWRLTGEQFF; CDR3 DNA: TGCGCCAGCAGCCAAGATCGGGGGTGGCGGCTTACCGGTGAGCAGTTCTTC
J gene: TRBJ2-2; V gene: TRBV28; clone size: .; D gene: .; CDR3 protein: CASSFLFPGELFF; CDR3 DNA: TGTGCCAGCAGTTTTCTTTTTCCCGGGGAGCTGTTTTTT
J gene: TRBJ2-7; V gene: TRBV19; clone size: .; D gene: .; CDR3 protein: CASSAQGYEQYF; CDR3 DNA: TGTGCCAGTAGTGCCCAGGGCTACGAGCAGTACTTC
J gene: TRBJ2-1; V gene: TRBV6-1; clone size: .; D gene: TRBD2; CDR3 protein: CASRPSGRAYNEQFF; CDR3 DNA: TGTGCCAGCAGACCTAGCGGGAGGGCCTACAATGAGCAGTTCTTC
J gene: TRBJ1-2; V gene: TRBV7-9; clone size: .; D gene: .; CDR3 protein: CASSFTGTGYTF; CDR3 DNA: TGTGCCAGCAGCTTTACAGGGACGGGCTACACCTTC
J gene: TRBJ2-7; V gene: TRBV5-6; clone size: .; D gene: TRBD1; CDR3 protein: CASSRPGQSSYEQYF; CDR3 DNA: TGTGCCAGCAGTCGTCCGGGACAGAGCTCCTACGAGCAGTACTTC
J gene: TRBJ2-7; V gene: TRBV30; clone size: few; D gene: .; CDR3 protein: CAWSVRPQGSSYEQYF; CDR3 DNA: TGTGCCTGGAGTGTACGCCCGCAGGGGAGCTCCTACGAGCAGTACTTC
J gene: TRBJ1-1; V gene: TRBV5-5; clone size: .; D gene: .; CDR3 protein: CASTSHSFMNTEAFF; CDR3 DNA: TGTGCCAGCACGTCCCACTCGTTCATGAACACTGAAGCTTTCTTT
J gene: TRBJ2-5; V gene: TRBV4-1; clone size: .; D gene: .; CDR3 protein: CASSQQGPIHQETQYF; CDR3 DNA: TGCGCCAGCAGCCAACAGGGTCCAATACACCAAGAGACCCAGTACTTC
J gene: TRBJ1-1; V gene: TRBV5-6; clone size: .; D gene: .; CDR3 protein: CASSSDRPEMNTEAFF; CDR3 DNA: TGTGCCAGCAGTTCCGACAGACCCGAAATGAACACTGAAGCTTTCTTT
J gene: TRBJ2-2; V gene: TRBV13; clone size: .; D gene: .; CDR3 protein: CASSQEECAGELFF; CDR3 DNA: TGTGCCAGCAGCCAAGAAGAGTGTGCCGGGGAGCTGTTTTTT
J gene: TRBJ2-7; V gene: TRBV28; clone size: .; D gene: TRBD2; CDR3 protein: CASSSVTSGDSHEQYF; CDR3 DNA: TGTGCCAGCAGTTCTGTGACTAGCGGGGACTCCCACGAGCAGTACTTC
J gene: TRBJ2-4; V gene: TRBV27; clone size: .; D gene: .; CDR3 protein: CASSCLDCPLAKNIQYF; CDR3 DNA: TGTGCCAGCAGTTGCCTCGACTGCCCTCTAGCCAAAAACATTCAGTACTTC
J gene: TRBJ2-3; V gene: TRBV2; clone size: .; D gene: TRBD1; CDR3 protein: CASNPTGSGGTQYF; CDR3 DNA: TGTGCCAGCAACCCGACAGGGAGTGGGGGTACGCAGTATTTT
J gene: TRBJ1-1; V gene: TRBV7-9; clone size: .; D gene: .; CDR3 protein: CASSFGRVMTEAFF; CDR3 DNA: TGTGCCAGCAGCTTTGGCAGGGTGATGACTGAAGCTTTCTTT